This T cell receptor beta chain was observed in a study of blood T cell repertoires in COVID-19 (dated by TCRdb to the early 2020s). The study in broad terms: Samples from collaborators originated in the United States, Italy and Spain and spanned both the acute and convalescent phases of COVID-19. The prospective study material was composed of cDNA or gDNA derived from T cells, B-cell-depleted T cells, or PBMCs. Subjects who had been exposed to COVID-19, were actively infected with it, or had recovered from it provided the deeply sampled blood TCRbeta repertoires that made up the dataset. The repertoires were released in a freely available public database meant as a resource for research on the immune response to SARS-CoV-2. The samples were drawn from the first 160 participants of the ongoing ImmuneRACE study and from some 1,300 subjects provided by 6 global collaborators. Nearly every sample came with metadata listing a de-identified subject ID, COVID-19 status, age in years and sex. Where HLA class I and class II types were available, the types were taken from metadata supplied by the sample provider, not from assay-based typing. The study at large found these results: The amount of clinical and demographic metadata varied by source and participant and was provided uncurated.

Inclusive of the bounding cysteine and phenylalanine, the CDR3 is 13 residues long. The read is trimmed to its CDR3 DNA, 39 bases read in frame from base 1. The V end loses 8 bases and the J end loses 7 bases, and a stretch of 17 bases separates them. According to the germline V gene, CDR1 reads SNHLY and CDR2 reads FYNNEI. A single count supports this clone. The specificity of this receptor is unknown. Base qualities are not at hand, and no much larger clone is one base apart. The immunoSEQ Assay, a bias-controlled multiplex PCR, was used to amplify TCRbeta CDR3 regions from genomic DNA. On the authors' methods: Nucleated cell counts per sample were estimated from amplification of reference gene primers within the assay. To quantify the absolute abundance of each unique TCRbeta CDR3 rearrangement, sequence reads were collapsed and filtered. For each sample, productive Simpson clonality was calculated as the square root of Simpson's diversity index over productive rearrangements. TCRdb carries this immuneACCESS record with in-frame sequences only. Its versions omit some clonotypes, under half of them owing to an unresolved V gene in the studies checked, with the rest unexplained. That table gives V, J and clone size, and the DNA gave D and trimming. The table for this sample lists 250,000 to 300,000 clones; around 88% of them were counted only once. The ten largest clones represent roughly 13% of the sample.

In Seattle, one collaborating source enrolled patients while the infection was active and tracked those patients longitudinally over the course of disease. Whole blood was collected in K2EDTA tubes by collaborating institutions according to the institutions' own protocols. For TCRbeta analysis, collaborators shipped samples in one of three forms: frozen whole blood, isolated PBMCs, or DNA extracted from either of those sample types. The specimen was peripheral blood. This receptor was obtained from a woman in her 70s with COVID-19, enrolled during active disease. Recombination linked TRBV2 to TRBJ1-2; possibly the D gene is TRBD1, per 6 matching bases. The nucleotides are TGTGCCAGCGGAGTTGTGGGGGGGCCTGGCTACACCTTC. Its protein reads: CASGVVGGPGYTF.